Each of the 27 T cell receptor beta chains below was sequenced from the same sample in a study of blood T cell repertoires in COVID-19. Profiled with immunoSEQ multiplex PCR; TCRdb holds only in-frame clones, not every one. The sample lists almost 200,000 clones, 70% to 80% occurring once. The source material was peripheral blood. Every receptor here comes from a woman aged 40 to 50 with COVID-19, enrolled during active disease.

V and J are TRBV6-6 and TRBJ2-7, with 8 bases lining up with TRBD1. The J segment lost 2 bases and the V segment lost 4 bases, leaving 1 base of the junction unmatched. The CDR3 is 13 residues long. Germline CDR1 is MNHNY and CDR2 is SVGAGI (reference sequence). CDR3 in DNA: TGTGCCAGCAGTTCCAGGGGGCCCTACGAGCAGTACTTC. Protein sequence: CASSSRGPYEQYF.

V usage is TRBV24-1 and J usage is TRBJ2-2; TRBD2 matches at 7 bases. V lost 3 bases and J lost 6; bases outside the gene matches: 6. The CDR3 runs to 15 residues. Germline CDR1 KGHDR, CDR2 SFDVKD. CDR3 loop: CATSDPQGGAGELFF. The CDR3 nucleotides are TGTGCCACCAGTGATCCGCAGGGAGGGGCCGGGGAGCTGTTTTTT.

This chain's CDR3 is CAISESDSQETQYF. The CDR3 DNA is TGTGCCATCAGTGAGTCGGACAGTCAAGAGACCCAGTACTTC. This chain joins TRBV10-3 and TRBJ2-5; D is perhaps TRBD1 (6 bases). The V end lost 0 bases, the J end lost 2 bases, and 7 bases lay between the germline ends. The CDR3 is 14 residues long. In germline, CDR1 is ENHRY, CDR2 SYGVKD.

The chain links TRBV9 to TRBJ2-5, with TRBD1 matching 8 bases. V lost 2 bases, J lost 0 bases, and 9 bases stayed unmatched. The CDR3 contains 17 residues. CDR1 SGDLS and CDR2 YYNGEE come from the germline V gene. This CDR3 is CASSVGPTGGYQETQYF. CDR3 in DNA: TGTGCCAGCAGCGTCGGGCCCACAGGGGGGTACCAAGAGACCCAGTACTTC.

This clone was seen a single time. The CDR3: CASSKAYGQGGDSLSGNTIYF. CDR3 coding DNA: TGTGCCAGCAGCAAAGCCTACGGACAGGGCGGCGATTCTCTATCGGGAAACACCATATATTTT. The chain links TRBV21-1 to TRBJ1-3; the table's D gene call, TRBD1, was not cross checked with the DNA. TRBV21-1 is deemed a pseudogene. This CDR3 spans 21 amino acids.

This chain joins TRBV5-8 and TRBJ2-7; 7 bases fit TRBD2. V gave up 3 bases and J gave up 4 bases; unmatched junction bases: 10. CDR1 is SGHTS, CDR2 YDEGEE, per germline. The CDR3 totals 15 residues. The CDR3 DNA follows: TGTGCCAGCAGCTGGCCTAGCGGAGGGAGGTACGAGCAGTACTTC. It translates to CASSWPSGGRYEQYF. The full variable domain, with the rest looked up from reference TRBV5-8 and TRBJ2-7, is EAGVTQSPTHLIKTRGQQATLRCSPISGHTSVYWYQQALGLGLQFLLWYDEGEERNRGNFPPRFSGRQFPNYSSELNVNALELEDSALYLCASSWPSGGRYEQYFGPGTRLTVT.

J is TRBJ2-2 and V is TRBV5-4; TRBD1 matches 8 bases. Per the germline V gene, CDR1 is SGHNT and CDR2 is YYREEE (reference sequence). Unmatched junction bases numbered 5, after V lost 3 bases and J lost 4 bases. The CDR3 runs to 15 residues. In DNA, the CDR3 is TGTGCCAGCAGCTGGGGACAGGAACCCACCGGGGAGCTGTTTTTT. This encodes CASSWGQEPTGELFF. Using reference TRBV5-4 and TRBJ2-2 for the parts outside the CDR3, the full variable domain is ETGVTQSPTHLIKTRGQQVTLRCSSQSGHNTVSWYQQALGQGPQFIFQYYREEENGRGNFPPRFSGLQFPNYSSELNVNALELDDSALYLCASSWGQEPTGELFFGEGSRLTVL.

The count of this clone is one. CDR3 in amino acids: CASSLAGKEAQPQHF. DNA for the CDR3: TGTGCCAGCAGCTTAGCGGGGAAGGAGGCTCAGCCCCAGCATTTT. This chain connects TRBV7-2 to TRBJ1-5; D ambiguous. Looked up from germline, CDR1 is SGHTA and CDR2 is FQGNSA. The CDR3 has 15 residues. Deletions cut 0 bases from V and 6 bases from J, with 12 bases between.

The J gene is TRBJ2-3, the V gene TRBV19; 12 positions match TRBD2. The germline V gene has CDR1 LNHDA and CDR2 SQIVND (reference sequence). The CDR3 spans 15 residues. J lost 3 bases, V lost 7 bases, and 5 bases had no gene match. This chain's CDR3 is CASMALAGGTDTQYF. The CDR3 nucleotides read TGTGCCAGTATGGCACTAGCGGGAGGAACAGATACGCAGTATTTT.

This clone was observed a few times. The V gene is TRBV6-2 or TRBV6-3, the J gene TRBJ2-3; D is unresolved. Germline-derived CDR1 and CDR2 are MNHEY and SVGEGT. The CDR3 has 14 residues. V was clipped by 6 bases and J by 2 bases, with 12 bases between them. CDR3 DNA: TGTGCCAGCAGCACTCACAGAGACACAGATACGCAGTATTTT. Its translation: CASSTHRDTDTQYF.

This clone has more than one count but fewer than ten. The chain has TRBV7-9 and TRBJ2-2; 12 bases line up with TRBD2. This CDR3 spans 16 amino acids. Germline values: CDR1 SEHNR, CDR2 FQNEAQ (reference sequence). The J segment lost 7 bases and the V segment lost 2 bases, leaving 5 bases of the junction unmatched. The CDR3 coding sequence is TGTGCCAGCAGCTTATCTAGCGGGAGGGCCGGCGGGGAGCTGTTTTTT. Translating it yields CASSLSSGRAGGELFF.

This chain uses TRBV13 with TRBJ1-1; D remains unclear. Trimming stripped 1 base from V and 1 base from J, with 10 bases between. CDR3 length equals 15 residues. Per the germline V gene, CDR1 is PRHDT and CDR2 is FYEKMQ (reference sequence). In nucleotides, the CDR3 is TGTGCCAGCAGCTTAGTTACCCCTAGGAACACTGAAGCTTTCTTT. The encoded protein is CASSLVTPRNTEAFF.

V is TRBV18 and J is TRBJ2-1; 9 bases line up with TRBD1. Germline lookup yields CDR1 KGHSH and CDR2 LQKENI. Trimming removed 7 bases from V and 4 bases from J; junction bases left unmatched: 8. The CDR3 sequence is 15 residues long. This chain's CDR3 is CASLSDRGIYNEQFF. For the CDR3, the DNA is TGTGCCAGCTTATCGGACAGGGGAATTTACAATGAGCAGTTCTTC.

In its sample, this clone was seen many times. The CDR3 loop is CASSYGWGQNTEAFF. CDR3 DNA: TGTGCCAGCAGTTACGGGTGGGGCCAGAACACTGAAGCTTTCTTT. The chain joins TRBV6-5 to TRBJ1-1, with a possible D match to TRBD1 (5 bases). The V gene's germline CDR1 is MNHEY and CDR2 SVGAGI. Trimming took 2 bases from V and 1 from J, leaving 11 bases between them. The CDR3 totals 15 residues.

The CDR3 DNA reads as TGTGCCAGTAGTTCCAGGACAGTCAATCAGCCCCAGCATTTT. It is translated as CASSSRTVNQPQHF. The gene calls are TRBV19 and TRBJ1-5; maybe TRBD1 (6 bases). The CDR3 contains 14 residues. Germline values: CDR1 LNHDA, CDR2 SQIVND (reference sequence). V shed 5 bases and J shed 3 bases, with 11 bases lying between them.

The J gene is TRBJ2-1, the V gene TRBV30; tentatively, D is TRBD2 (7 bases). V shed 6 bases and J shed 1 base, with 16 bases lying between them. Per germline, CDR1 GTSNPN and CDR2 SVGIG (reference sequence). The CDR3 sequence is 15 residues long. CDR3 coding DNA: TGTGCCTGCCGCCTGGGGGGGGCTTCCTACAATGAGCAGTTCTTC. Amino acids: CACRLGGASYNEQFF.

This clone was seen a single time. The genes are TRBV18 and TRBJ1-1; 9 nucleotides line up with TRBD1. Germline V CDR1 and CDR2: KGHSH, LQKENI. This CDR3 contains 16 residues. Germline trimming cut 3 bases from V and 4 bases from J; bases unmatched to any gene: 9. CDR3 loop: CASSPTKQGALTEAFF. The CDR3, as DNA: TGTGCCAGCTCACCGACGAAACAGGGGGCTCTCACTGAAGCTTTCTTT.

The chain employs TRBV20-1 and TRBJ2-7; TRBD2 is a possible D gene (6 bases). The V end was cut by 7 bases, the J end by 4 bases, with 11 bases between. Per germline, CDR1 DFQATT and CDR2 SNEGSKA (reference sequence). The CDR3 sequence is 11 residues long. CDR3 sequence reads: CSVVGRYEQYF. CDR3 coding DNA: TGCAGTGTGGTAGGGAGGTACGAGCAGTACTTC.

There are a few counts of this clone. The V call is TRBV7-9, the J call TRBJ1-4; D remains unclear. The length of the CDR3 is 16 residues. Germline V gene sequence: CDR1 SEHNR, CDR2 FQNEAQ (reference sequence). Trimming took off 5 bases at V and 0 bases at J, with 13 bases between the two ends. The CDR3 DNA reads TGTGCCAGCAGCCCCCGGGTGGCGGCAACTAATGAAAAACTGTTTTTT. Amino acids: CASSPRVAATNEKLFF.

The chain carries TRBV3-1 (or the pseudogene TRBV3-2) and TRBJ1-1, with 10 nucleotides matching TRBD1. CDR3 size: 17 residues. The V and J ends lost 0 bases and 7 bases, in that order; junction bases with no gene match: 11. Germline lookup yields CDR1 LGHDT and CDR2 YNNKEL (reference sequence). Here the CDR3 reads CASSQDLGDRGAGEAFF. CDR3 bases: TGTGCCAGCAGCCAAGATCTGGGGGACAGGGGCGCCGGTGAAGCTTTCTTT.

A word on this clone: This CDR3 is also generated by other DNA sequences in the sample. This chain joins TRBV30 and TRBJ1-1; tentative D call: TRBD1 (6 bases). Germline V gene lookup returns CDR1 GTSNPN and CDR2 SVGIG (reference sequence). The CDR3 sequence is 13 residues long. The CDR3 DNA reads TGTGCGTGGGGGGGGCAGGGTGGGGCTGAAGCTTTCTTT. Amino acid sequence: CAWGGQGGAEAFF.

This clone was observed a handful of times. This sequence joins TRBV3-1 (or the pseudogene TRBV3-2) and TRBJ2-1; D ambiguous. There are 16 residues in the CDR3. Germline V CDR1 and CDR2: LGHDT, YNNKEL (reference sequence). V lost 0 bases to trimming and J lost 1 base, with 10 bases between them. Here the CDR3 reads CASSQDLVKSYNEQFF. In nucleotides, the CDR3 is TGTGCCAGCAGCCAAGACTTAGTTAAATCCTACAATGAGCAGTTCTTC.

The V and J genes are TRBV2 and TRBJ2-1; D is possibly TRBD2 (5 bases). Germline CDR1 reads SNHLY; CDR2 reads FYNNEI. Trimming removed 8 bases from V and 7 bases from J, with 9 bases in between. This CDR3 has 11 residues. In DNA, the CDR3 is TGTGCCAGCCTAAGAGGGAATGAGCAGTTCTTC. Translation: CASLRGNEQFF. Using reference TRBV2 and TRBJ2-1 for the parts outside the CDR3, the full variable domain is EPEVTQTPSHQVTQMGQEVILRCVPISNHLYFYWYRQILGQKVEFLVSFYNNEISEKSEIFDDQFSVERPDGSNFTLKIRSTKLEDSAMYFCASLRGNEQFFGPGTRLTVL.

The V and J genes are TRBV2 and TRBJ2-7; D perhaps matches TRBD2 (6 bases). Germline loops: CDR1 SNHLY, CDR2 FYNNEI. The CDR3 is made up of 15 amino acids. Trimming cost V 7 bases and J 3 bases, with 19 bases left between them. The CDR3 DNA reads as TGTGCCAGCAAGTCTAGGGCCGGGAGAGGCTACGAGCAGTACTTC. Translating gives CASKSRAGRGYEQYF.

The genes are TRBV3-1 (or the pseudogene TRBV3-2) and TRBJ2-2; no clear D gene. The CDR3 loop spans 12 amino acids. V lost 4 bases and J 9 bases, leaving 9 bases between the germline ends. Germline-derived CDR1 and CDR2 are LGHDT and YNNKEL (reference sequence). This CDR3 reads CASSLIYRELFF. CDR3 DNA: TGTGCCAGCAGCCTTATTTATAGGGAGCTGTTTTTT.

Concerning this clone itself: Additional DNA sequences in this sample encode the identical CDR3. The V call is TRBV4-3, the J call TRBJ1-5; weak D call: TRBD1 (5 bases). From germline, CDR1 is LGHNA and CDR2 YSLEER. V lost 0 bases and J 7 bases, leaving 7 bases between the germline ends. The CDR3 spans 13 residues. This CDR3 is CASSQDRGQPQHF. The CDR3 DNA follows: TGCGCCAGCAGCCAAGATCGGGGGCAGCCCCAGCATTTT.

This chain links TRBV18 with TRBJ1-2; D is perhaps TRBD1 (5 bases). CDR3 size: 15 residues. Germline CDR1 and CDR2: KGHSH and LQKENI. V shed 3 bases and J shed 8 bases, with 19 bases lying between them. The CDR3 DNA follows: TGTGCCAGCTCACCGACCACGGGGGGGGTGGAAGGCTACACCTTC. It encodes CASSPTTGGVEGYTF.